This T cell receptor (beta chain) derives from a study of CD8 T cells in Susac syndrome. Those who served as multiple sclerosis controls were treatment-naive patients with stable or active relapsing-remitting disease. FACS enriched CD8+ TEMRA cells, while bulk CD8+ and CD4+ were negatively isolated. Reverse transcription of roughly 0.5 to 1 ug RNA was performed with random hexamers. Multiplex PCR with immunoSEQ amplified the TCR beta CDR3 across 54 Vbeta and 13 Jbeta. MiXCR, run by TCRdb on the immunoSEQ multiplex PCR reads, gives a single entry per CDR3 protein. Of 200,000 or so distinct CDR3 sequences listed, 90% to 95% were seen once; the top ten hold about 0.087%. The CDR3 spans 13 residues. Trimming removed 4 bases at V and 5 bases at J, with 12 bases between. Germline assignment: CDR1 SGHRS and CDR2 YFSETQ.

This receptor was identified in a human donor with multiple sclerosis. V usage is TRBV5-1 and J usage is TRBJ1-1, with D uncertain. The sequencing sample was made of CD4+ T cells from PBMCs. This CDR3 is CASSADGRTEAFF. In nucleotides, the CDR3 is TGCGCCAGCAGCGCGGACGGCAGAACTGAAGCTTTCTTT.